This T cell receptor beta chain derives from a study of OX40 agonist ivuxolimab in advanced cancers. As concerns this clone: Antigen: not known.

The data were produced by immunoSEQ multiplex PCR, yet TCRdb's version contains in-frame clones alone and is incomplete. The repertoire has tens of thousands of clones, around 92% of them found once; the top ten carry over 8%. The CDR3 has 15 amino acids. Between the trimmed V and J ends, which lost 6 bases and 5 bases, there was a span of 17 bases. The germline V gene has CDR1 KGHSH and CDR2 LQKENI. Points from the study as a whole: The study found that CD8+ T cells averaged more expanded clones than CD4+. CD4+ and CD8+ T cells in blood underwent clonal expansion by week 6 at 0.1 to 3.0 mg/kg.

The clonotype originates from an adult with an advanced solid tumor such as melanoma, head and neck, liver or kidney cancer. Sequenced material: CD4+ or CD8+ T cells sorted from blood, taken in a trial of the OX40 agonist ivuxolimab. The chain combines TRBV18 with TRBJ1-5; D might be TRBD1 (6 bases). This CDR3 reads CASSGNAGADQPQHF. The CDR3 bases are TGTGCCAGCTCCGGTAACGCAGGGGCCGATCAGCCCCAGCATTTT.